This TCR beta chain was obtained from a study of patients and donors after allogeneic stem cell transplantation. MiXCR was run by TCRdb on the RT-PCR reads, yielding one entry per CDR3 protein. Seen here are tens of thousands of distinct CDR3 sequences, around 5% observed once, and the top ten hold about 2.8%. This clonotype was detected ten times or more. In germline, CDR1 is MGHRA, CDR2 YSYEKL. V lost 2 bases and J lost 3, with 8 bases in between. This CDR3 region has 14 residues. The V call is TRBV4-1, the J call TRBJ1-3; D not resolved. This TCR came from a human donor who was either an allogeneic HSCT recipient or a stem cell or donor lymphocyte infusion donor (not recorded which). It is not recorded whose cells these are; they may come from a transplant donor. Material for sequencing was blood, either unsorted or a sorted T cell fraction (not recorded which). The CDR3 DNA sequence: TGCGCCAGCAGCCAAATGGACGTTGGAAACACCATATATTTT. Residues: CASSQMDVGNTIYF.